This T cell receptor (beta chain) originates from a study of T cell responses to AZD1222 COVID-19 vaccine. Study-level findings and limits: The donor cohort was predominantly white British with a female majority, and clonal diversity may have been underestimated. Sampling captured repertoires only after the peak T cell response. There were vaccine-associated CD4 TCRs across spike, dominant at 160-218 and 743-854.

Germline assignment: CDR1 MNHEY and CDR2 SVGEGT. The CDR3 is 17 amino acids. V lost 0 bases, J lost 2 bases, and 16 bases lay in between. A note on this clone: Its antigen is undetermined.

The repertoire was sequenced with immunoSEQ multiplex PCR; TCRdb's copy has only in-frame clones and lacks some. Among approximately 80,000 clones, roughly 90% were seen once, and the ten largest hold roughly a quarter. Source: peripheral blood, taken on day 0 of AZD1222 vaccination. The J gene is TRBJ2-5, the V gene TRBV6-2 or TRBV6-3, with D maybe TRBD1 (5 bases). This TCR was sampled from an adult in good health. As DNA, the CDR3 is TGTGCCAGCAGTTACTCTCGTGTGGGGCAGGCGCAAGAGACCCAGTACTTC. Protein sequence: CASSYSRVGQAQETQYF.